These T cell receptor beta chains were read from a single sample in a study of PD-1 blockade in classical Hodgkin lymphoma. Data came from immunoSEQ multiplex PCR; TCRdb stores just in-frame clones and leaves some out. The sample has 1,500 to 2,500 clones; around four fifths are singletons. The starting material was CD4+ T cells from blood, obtained before the fourth cycle of nivolumab. Receptors were obtained from a human donor with classical Hodgkin lymphoma. Each CDR3 is given with its conserved first and last residue. The D gene is left open where the match is weak. The size entry is marked missing in some rows and otherwise reads once, few, many or a size class.

d_gene,j_gene,abundance,v_gene,CDR3nt,CDR3aa
-,TRBJ1-2,-,TRBV6-5,TGTGCCAGCATTGGCGGATCTAACTATGGCTACACCTTC,CASIGGSNYGYTF
-,TRBJ1-1,-,TRBV6-5,TGTGCCAGCAGTTACCTGACCGAAGTCCGTGAAGCTTTCTTT,CASSYLTEVREAFF
-,TRBJ2-2,-,TRBV6-5,TGTGCCAGCAGTTACCGGGGGGCGACCCCCGGGGAGCTGTTTTTT,CASSYRGATPGELFF
-,TRBJ2-4,-,TRBV19,TGTGCCAGTAGTGGGGCGGGACTAGCCAAAAACATTCAGTACTTC,CASSGAGLAKNIQYF
TRBD1,TRBJ2-6,-,TRBV30,TGTGCCTGGAGCCACCTGGGAGACAGGGCTGGGGCCAACGTCCTGACTTTC,CAWSHLGDRAGANVLTF
-,TRBJ2-7,few,TRBV18,TGTGCCAGCTCACAGAGCGCGGGAACACCCCACGAGCAGTACTTC,CASSQSAGTPHEQYF
TRBD2,TRBJ2-3,-,TRBV5-1,TGCGCCACCCAACCATCGGGAGGGCCAACAGATACGCAGTATTTT,CATQPSGGPTDTQYF
-,TRBJ2-3,few,TRBV5-4,TGTGCCAGCAGCTTTGCGGGCGTCGGGGCAGATACGCAGTATTTT,CASSFAGVGADTQYF
-,TRBJ2-2,few,TRBV6-6,TGTGCCAGCCACAGGGCCCTGTGGTCGGAGCTGTTTTTT,CASHRALWSELFF
-,TRBJ1-2,few,TRBV9,TGTGCCAGCAGCGTAGATACCAGCGGTGGGTATGGCTACACCTTC,CASSVDTSGGYGYTF
TRBD1,TRBJ1-2,-,TRBV11-2,TGTGCCAGCAGCTTAGCCGGGACAGGGCAGGTTTCGTATGGCTACACCTTC,CASSLAGTGQVSYGYTF
-,TRBJ1-2,-,TRBV10-3,TGTGCCATCAGTGAGTCGATGGAGGGCAAACGGTTCGGCTACACCTTC,CAISESMEGKRFGYTF
TRBD1,TRBJ2-2,once,TRBV4-1,TGCGCCAGCAGCCAAGTCCTGGGGACAGGGAACACCGGGGAGCTGTTTTTT,CASSQVLGTGNTGELFF
TRBD1,TRBJ2-3,-,TRBV7-9,TGTGCCAGCAGCGGACGACAGGGGCCGGGGGATACGCAGTATTTT,CASSGRQGPGDTQYF
-,TRBJ1-2,-,TRBV4-1,TGCGCCAGCAGCCAGAAGGTGAGCAGTCACTATGGCTACACCTTC,CASSQKVSSHYGYTF
-,TRBJ2-6,-,TRBV10-2,TGCGCCAGCAGAGACAGCTCTGGGGCCAACGTCCTGACTTTC,CASRDSSGANVLTF
-,TRBJ2-1,-,TRBV6-1,TGTGCCGGGGAAGCAGGGTTTTCTAATGAGCAGTTCTTC,CAGEAGFSNEQFF
-,TRBJ2-3,once,TRBV6-1,TGTGCCAGCAGTAGGACAGATACGCAGTATTTT,CASSRTDTQYF
-,TRBJ1-5,-,TRBV4-2,TGTGCCAGCAGCCAGGGGCAGAGATTCAATCAGCCCCAGCATTTT,CASSQGQRFNQPQHF
TRBD1,TRBJ1-1,-,TRBV5-1,TGCGCCAGCAGCCCGGGACAGGGTATCCCTGAAGCTTTCTTT,CASSPGQGIPEAFF
TRBD2,TRBJ2-7,-,TRBV5-8,TGTGCCAGCAGCCTGACTAGCGGGACAAACTACGAGCAGTACTTC,CASSLTSGTNYEQYF
-,TRBJ2-7,-,TRBV6-1,TGTGCCAGCAGTGAACGGAGGGATTTTAGCAACGAGCAGTACTTC,CASSERRDFSNEQYF
-,TRBJ2-1,-,TRBV5-5,TGTGCCAGCAGCTTGGAGGGCAGGGACAATGAGCAGTTCTTC,CASSLEGRDNEQFF
TRBD2,TRBJ2-3,-,TRBV13,TGTGCCAGCCGCTTGACTAGCGGACTCACAGATACGCAGTATTTT,CASRLTSGLTDTQYF
TRBD1,TRBJ1-5,-,TRBV7-2,TGTGCCAGCAGCTTGTCCGGGACAGCCCAGCCCCAGCATTTT,CASSLSGTAQPQHF
-,TRBJ2-1,once,TRBV5-1,TGCGCCAGCAGCTTGTTCCTGAACAATGAGCAGTTCTTC,CASSLFLNNEQFF
-,TRBJ2-3,-,TRBV2,TGTGCCAGCAGTGGGTACAGGGAAACAGATACGCAGTATTTT,CASSGYRETDTQYF
-,TRBJ1-4,-,TRBV5-6,TGTGCCAGCAGCTTGAGGGGTTGGGGTAATGAAAAACTGTTTTTT,CASSLRGWGNEKLFF
-,TRBJ2-7,-,TRBV6-1,TGTGCCAGCTCAGAATTGGGGGGCGTCTACGAGCAGTACTTC,CASSELGGVYEQYF
TRBD1,TRBJ2-1,-,TRBV18,TGTGCCAGCTCACATCGGGGACAGTACAATGAGCAGTTCTTC,CASSHRGQYNEQFF
-,TRBJ1-2,-,TRBV7-9,TGTGCCAGCAGCTTAGTAGGGACCGCATATGGCTACACCTTC,CASSLVGTAYGYTF
-,TRBJ2-1,once,TRBV27,TGTGCCAGCAGTTTAGGTAGGGGACCGGTGAATGAGCAGTTCTTC,CASSLGRGPVNEQFF
-,TRBJ1-3,-,TRBV7-2,TGTGCCAGCAGCCGGGGGGCCGGAAACACCATATATTTT,CASSRGAGNTIYF
-,TRBJ1-1,few,TRBV11-2,TGTGCCAGCAGCATCGGACACTACACTGAAGCTTTCTTT,CASSIGHYTEAFF
-,TRBJ2-1,-,TRBV5-5,TGTGCCAGCAGCTTGGCATGGTATGGCTACAATGAGCAGTTCTTC,CASSLAWYGYNEQFF
-,TRBJ2-5,-,TRBV15,TGTGCCACCAGCAGTCTATCCGCTCAAGAGACCCAGTACTTC,CATSSLSAQETQYF
-,TRBJ2-7,once,TRBV19,TGTGCCAGTAGTATGGGGAGGTGGAGCTCCTACGAGCAGTACTTC,CASSMGRWSSYEQYF
-,TRBJ2-2,-,TRBV11-2,TGTGCCAGCAGCTTAGCCAGTTTTCGTCGGAGCCTGTTTTTT,CASSLASFRRSLFF
-,TRBJ1-4,once,TRBV6-1,TGTGCCAGCAGTGAAGGGGCAGAGAATGAAAAACTGTTTTTT,CASSEGAENEKLFF
-,TRBJ2-1,-,TRBV2,TGTGCCAGCGTCTTCGACAATGAGCAGTTCTTC,CASVFDNEQFF
-,TRBJ2-3,-,TRBV20-1,TGCAGTGCTTCGGGGGCAGATACGCAGTATTTT,CSASGADTQYF
-,TRBJ2-1,few,TRBV7-3,TGTGCCAGCAGCTTTGCCCGAGACAATGAGCAGTTCTTC,CASSFARDNEQFF
TRBD1,TRBJ2-2,-,TRBV11-3,TGTGCCAGCAGCCCCGGGACAGGACCAACCGGGGAGCTGTTTTTT,CASSPGTGPTGELFF
-,TRBJ1-5,-,TRBV19,TGTGCCAGTAGTACCCTCACAGGGTTCGGCAATCAGCCCCAGCATTTT,CASSTLTGFGNQPQHF
-,TRBJ1-3,-,TRBV5-1,TGCGCCAGCAGCTTGGCCGTTGGGGGTGGAAACACCATATATTTT,CASSLAVGGGNTIYF
-,TRBJ2-1,-,TRBV6-5,TGTGCCAGCAGTACCTCGACCCGAGCTAGTGAGCAGTTCTTC,CASSTSTRASEQFF
TRBD1,TRBJ2-1,-,TRBV19,TGTGCCAGTAGAACGGGACAGGAGCAGTTCTTC,CASRTGQEQFF
TRBD1,TRBJ2-7,-,TRBV11-2,TGTGCCAGCAGCTCATGGACAGGGGGCGCGTCCTACGAGCAGTACTTC,CASSSWTGGASYEQYF
TRBD2,TRBJ2-2,-,TRBV6-4,TGTGCCAGCAAACGGCTAGCGGGGAACACCGGGGAGCTGTTTTTT,CASKRLAGNTGELFF
-,TRBJ2-1,few,TRBV10-1,TGCGCCAGCAGTGACAGGGCGAATGAGCAGTTCTTC,CASSDRANEQFF
-,TRBJ1-6,-,TRBV6-9,TGTGCCAGCAGTTACCGTAATTCACCCCTCCACTTT,CASSYRNSPLHF
-,TRBJ2-3,-,TRBV11-2,TGTGCCAGCAGCTTCCACGGGTCCACAGATACGCAGTATTTT,CASSFHGSTDTQYF